The source of this T cell receptor (beta chain) is a study of early T cells in non-severe SARS-CoV-2 infection. General study results and limits: Missing private and CD4 specificities, VDJdb matching favored anti-spike CD8 responses.

In the library, individual cDNA molecules carried attached unique molecular identifiers. TCRdb used MiXCR to reprocess the 5' RACE reads, holding one entry per CDR3 protein. The sample yields more than 90,000 distinct CDR3 sequences, approximately 10% seen once. V dropped 6 bases and J dropped 0; count of bases not matched to a gene: 4. The CDR3 runs 15 residues. At least ten counts were recorded for this clonotype. Its antigen is as yet unknown. The sequenced material came from whole blood. V and J are TRBV12-3 or TRBV12-4 and TRBJ2-2; TRBD1 aligns across 7 bases. The TCR originated in an adult who was a healthcare worker with PCR-confirmed SARS-CoV-2 infection or an uninfected control (not recorded which). The CDR3 is CASRVQGSNTGELFF. The CDR3 region has the DNA TGTGCCAGCAGGGTACAGGGGTCGAACACCGGGGAGCTGTTTTTT.